The entry below describes one T cell receptor beta chain. What antigen it recognizes has not been identified. One base away there is no much larger clone; base qualities are not given. The entry originates in a study of cytomegalovirus exposure and HLA in healthy donors (TCRdb year 2017). General notes on the study: According to an earlier analysis of 450 to 650 of the donors, about 170 million T cells yielded over 90 million unique TCR beta sequences and 276 Gb of sequence data. Around 320 gigabases of sequencing data and approximately 85 million unique TCR sequences were included in an early release covering 500 to 750 HLA-typed donors. Of the roughly 410 genotyped donors, 70% to 90% were placed in the genetic ancestry cluster associated with self-reported Caucasian donors. The study was designed to test whether signatures of past pathogen exposure could be identified by cataloging public T cell receptors. The T cell repertoires of around 670 subjects were profiled by immunosequencing and related to cytomegalovirus serostatus. Besides the first cohort of hundreds of subjects, a separate validation cohort made up of some 110 different subjects was used. To predict cytomegalovirus infection status, the study brought together high-throughput TCR immunosequencing, statistical association of individual TCRs with disease status, and machine learning. To study patterns of TCR occurrence, a later analysis re-analyzed previously published TCR beta repertoires from several hundred donors and added high-resolution HLA genotyping. In the later analysis, no new phenotypic data were used to find candidate immune exposures; instead, reliance was placed on TCR beta sequences and their occurrence across donors. In an earlier analysis of around 540 of the donors, high-throughput TCR beta sequencing was used to judge whether each TCR beta V gene segment behaved as functional or pseudogenic. Donor age, sex, ethnicity and CMV serostatus were compiled together with the repertoire data. Genome-wide SNP genotypes for about 65% of the 666 donors were used in a later genetic analysis, which treated that subset as a discovery cohort. All discovery cohort repertoires had been generated using a single sequencing platform. HLA typing included class I and class II loci at four-digit resolution. The number of typed donors differed by locus: about 629-630 for A, B, C, DRB1 and DQB1; 522 for DQA1; 606 for DPA1; and about 470 for DPB1. About five DR-DQ haplotypes were treated as single units for association and clustering because of strong linkage in the cohort. Across 398 genotyped donors of the cohort, an average of about 250,000 unique TCR beta nucleotide sequences per donor were sequenced, and roughly a sixth of those sequences were non-productive.

Here V drops 2 bases and J drops 2 bases, and the junction holds 9 bases not matched to any gene. CDR1 MNHNS and CDR2 SASEGT are derived from the germline V gene. The CDR3 starts with the cysteine, ends with the phenylalanine, and has 16 residues. Just the 48-base CDR3 DNA is kept, in frame starting at base 1. Library construction relied on the immunoSEQ multiplex PCR assay. For the multiplex PCR, a mixture combining 60 forward primers for TCR Vbeta segments and 13 reverse primers for TCR Jbeta segments was used. A multiplex PCR assay on genomic DNA amplified the CDR3 region of rearranged TCR beta genes. The Illumina HiSeq System was used to sequence the amplified TCR beta libraries as 87-base-pair reads. As for the original processing: A later analysis counted about 82 million unique TCR beta chains across the 500 to 850 repertoires, and 10 million to 12 million of these chains were shared by at least two donors. To remove PCR and sequencing errors, raw reads were error-corrected and collapsed into unique sequences using a nearest-neighbor algorithm that merged closely related sequences. Alignment of CDR3 sequences to IMGT reference sequences was used to assign V, D and J gene segments. For a sequence to be retained, a match of at least six nucleotides to both a V gene segment and a J gene segment was required. Rearrangements were classified as productive when the CDR3 lacked stop codons and remained in frame with V and J, and all other rearrangements were classified as non-productive. CDR3 was defined according to IMGT convention as the region running from the second conserved V-encoded cysteine to the conserved J-encoded phenylalanine. In an earlier analysis of just under 600 of the donors, sequences lacking an unambiguous match to a single V gene segment were excluded. In an earlier analysis of some 590 of the donors, a V segment was called functional when productive rearrangements were above 56.7%, and segregating when the standard deviation between donors exceeded 5%. To diagnose cytomegalovirus status from the catalog of TCR beta chain sequences, a statistical classification framework was built. V and J gene assignment, in a later analysis, came from comparing TCR nucleotide sequences with IMGT/GENE-DB human TR gene sequences. A later analysis assigned CDR3 sequences and most-parsimonious VDJ recombination scenarios with the TCRdist pipeline. In a later analysis, each TCR beta chain was defined by its CDR3 amino acid sequence together with its V-gene family, and reads lacking a unique V-gene family were excluded. A later analysis removed several hundred highly shared, low-generation-probability nucleotide sequences to deal with suspected cross-contamination and a sequencing artifact. For each public chain, a later analysis derived a clonal expansion index from normalized ranks of inferred template counts within each repertoire. In a later analysis, generation probabilities were computed using a VDJ recombination model fitted to out-of-frame rearrangements, and the results were checked against IGoR. Hypergeometric tests were used in a later analysis to score TCR-TCR, TCR-HLA and TCR-CMV co-occurrence, with a repertoire-size bias correction applied to the TCR pairs. In a later analysis, false discovery rates were estimated by permuting HLA or CMV assignments 20 times. A later analysis grouped co-occurring TCRs with DBSCAN, adding TCRdist sequence similarity when clustering within HLA-allele-positive subsets. For co-occurrence clustering, repertoires with fewer than 30,000 or more than 120,000 public chains were excluded, along with roughly 5 repertoires with anomalous nucleotide sharing. As stored in TCRdb, this immuneACCESS dataset retains in-frame rearrangements with V and J assigned. A fraction of the clones does not appear; measured against another copy, unresolved V genes explain less than half of the discrepancy, and the remainder lacks a known reason. V, J and clone size derive from that table, while D and trimming were established from the DNA sequence. This sample holds approximately 120,000 clones; roughly four fifths were observed only once. The ten largest clonotypes hold around 3.5% of the sample.

The study at large found these results: A later analysis found that HLA-associated TCR beta chains were more clonally expanded and had lower generation probabilities than equally common non-associated chains. In a later analysis, the rate of TCR association differed among HLA loci, with DRB1 alleles having the most associated TCRs and HLA-C alleles having the fewest. The authors suggested that the approach could potentially be extended to other disease states and immunological phenotypes. CMV serostatus was the only immune exposure information available for the cohort. Specific HLA alleles were associated with 15,000 to 20,000 TCR beta sequences at a false discovery rate of 0.05 in a later analysis. Sequencing depth was assumed to be roughly uniform across donors in the presence/absence analyses, though that assumption may not hold. A later genetic analysis associated a missense DCLRE1C variant with V-gene and J-gene trimming of TCR beta chains, and an independent cohort replicated the association. Correlated functional status among segregating V segments might reflect linkage disequilibrium, but an unknown experimental factor could not be ruled out. In a later analysis, several top co-occurrence clusters were reported to appear linked to parvovirus B19, influenza, CMV and Epstein-Barr virus. A further reported finding was that TCR beta sequences accurately predicted the HLA-A and HLA-B alleles for most subjects in the first cohort. Because counts were too low, more than 15 rarely observed V segments, including chromosome 9 orphons, were left out of the earlier analysis of several hundred of the donors. The study gave a list of 150 to 200 TCR beta chains associated with cytomegalovirus. In this cohort, only TCR beta chains were sequenced, and detectable features were limited by the absence of alpha or paired-chain data. In an earlier analysis of about 600 of the donors, most TCR beta V segments appeared in productive rearrangements about 87% or about 30% of the time, broadly matching IMGT annotations. A few of the identified cytomegalovirus-associated TCR beta chains were confirmed in vitro to be specific for cytomegalovirus antigens. In both the original and validation cohorts, the classifier was reported to diagnose cytomegalovirus status with high specificity and sensitivity. Because HLA typing was unavailable for some donors at each locus, only the typed subset was used in association tests. A group of highly shared sequence variants was considered likely to be a technical artifact of the sequencing pipeline. When HLA alleles, especially DR and DQ, strongly co-occurred, attributing TCR associations to individual alleles was difficult. Most TCR sequences were seen in very few donors, while some public TCRs were found in many individuals. Some IMGT-functional V segments, including TRBV6-2 and TRBV6-3, could not be told apart with the 87-base-pair reads, so those segments were excluded. According to a later genetic analysis, donors in an Asian-associated ancestry cluster had fewer N-insertions in productive TCRs than the approximately 670-donor mean. A later analysis found that most CMV-associated TCR beta chains appeared HLA-restricted, with HLA associations seemingly driven largely by CMV exposure.

The cohort was made up of 666 healthy bone marrow donors. Cohort members were all nominally healthy when sampled, although unrecorded immune exposures were likely present. The donor was CMV seropositive and was included in the group of about 290 seropositive cohort members. A peripheral blood sample was provided by each donor, and peripheral blood mononuclear cells were used for TCR beta sequencing. Genomic DNA extraction from the blood cell samples was performed with the Qiagen DNeasy Blood Extraction Kit. The source material was PBMCs. The chain is encoded by TRBV6-1 joined to TRBJ2-7, with TRBD1 matching 7 junction bases. The receptor was derived from a middle-aged woman in good health and CMV-seropositive. The bases read TGTGCCAGCAGTGAACCCGGACAGGCCAGGACCTACGAGCAGTACTTC. This gives the protein CASSEPGQARTYEQYF.